This TCR beta chain originates from a study of beta chain features in type 1 diabetes. Study background: Under 110,000,000 sorted cells were examined across all samples.

CDR3 size: 15 residues. Trimming removed 5 bases from V and 1 base from J, with 13 bases in between. Per germline, CDR1 SGHTA and CDR2 FQGNSA. Study-wide results and caveats: Among type 1 diabetes patients, VDJ junctions had fewer insertions and more deletions.

Sorting based on CD45RO/CCR7/CD25/CD127/CD95/CD27 separated CD4+ naive, central memory, regulatory and stem cell-like memory cells. In the case of this clone: Its antigen is currently unknown.

Of the isolated RNA, all was reverse transcribed, and so the sequenced material was expressed TCRB transcripts. Reads from naive, central memory and regulatory T cell samples averaged about 3.8 million. Generated by immunoSEQ multiplex PCR, the TCRdb table keeps only in-frame clones and is missing some. The sample includes 850,000 to 900,000 clones, 15% to 20% seen only once; the top ten take 0.02% to 0.025%. The sample comprised naive CD4+ T cells from blood. This receptor was obtained from a woman in her late teens or twenties in good health. The chain has TRBV7-2 and TRBJ2-3; D is unclear. The CDR3 DNA follows: TGTGCCAGCAGCCCCCGGCCCCGTGGCACAGATACGCAGTATTTT. This gives the protein CASSPRPRGTDTQYF.